This T cell receptor beta chain appears in the sequencing data of a study of blood T cell repertoires in COVID-19. The wider study: The United States, Italy and Spain provided the acute and convalescent COVID-19 samples.

Only a few counts were recorded for this clone. The protocol was immunoSEQ multiplex PCR, while the TCRdb copy is restricted to in-frame clones and leaves out a portion. The table shows under 250,000 clones, with over 60% occurring only once. The source of this sequence is a woman in her 70s with acute or convalescent COVID-19. Material: peripheral blood.

In DNA form, the CDR3 reads TGTGCCACCAGTGATTTTAGTATAGCGGGGGGGCTCGGGACCCAGTACTTC. Encoded protein: CATSDFSIAGGLGTQYF. The chain links TRBV24-1 to TRBJ2-5, with TRBD2 matching over 11 bases. V was clipped by 1 base and J by 7 bases; unmatched bases: 10. The V gene's germline CDR1 is KGHDR and CDR2 SFDVKD. The CDR3 consists of 17 residues.